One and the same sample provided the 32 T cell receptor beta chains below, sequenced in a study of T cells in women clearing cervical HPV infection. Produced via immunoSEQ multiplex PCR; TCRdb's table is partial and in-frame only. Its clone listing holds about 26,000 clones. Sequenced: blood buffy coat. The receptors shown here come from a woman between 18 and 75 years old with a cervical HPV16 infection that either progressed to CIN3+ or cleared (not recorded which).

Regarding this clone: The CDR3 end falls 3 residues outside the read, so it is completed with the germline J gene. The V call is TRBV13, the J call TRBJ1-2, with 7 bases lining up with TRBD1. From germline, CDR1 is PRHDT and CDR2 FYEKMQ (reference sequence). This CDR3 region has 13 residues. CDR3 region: CASSQSDRLRYTF. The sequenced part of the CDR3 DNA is TGTGCCAGCAGCCAATCGGACAGGTTGCGC.

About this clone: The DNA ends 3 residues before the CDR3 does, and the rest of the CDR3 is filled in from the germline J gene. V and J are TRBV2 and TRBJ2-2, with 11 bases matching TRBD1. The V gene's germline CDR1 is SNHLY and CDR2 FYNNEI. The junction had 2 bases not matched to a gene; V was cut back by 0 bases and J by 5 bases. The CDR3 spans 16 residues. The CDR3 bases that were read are TGTGCCAGCAGTGAAGCGGGGACAGGGGGAACCGGGGAG. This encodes CASSEAGTGGTGE. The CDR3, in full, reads CASSEAGTGGTGELFF.

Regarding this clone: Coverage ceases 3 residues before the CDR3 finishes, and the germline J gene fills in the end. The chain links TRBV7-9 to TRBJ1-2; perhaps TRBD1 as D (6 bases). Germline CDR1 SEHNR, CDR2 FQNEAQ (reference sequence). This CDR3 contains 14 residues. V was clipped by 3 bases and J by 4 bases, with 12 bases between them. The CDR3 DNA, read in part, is TGTGCCAGCAGCTTTCAGGGGCGGGTCTATGGC. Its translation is CASSFQGRVYG. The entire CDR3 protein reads CASSFQGRVYGYTF.

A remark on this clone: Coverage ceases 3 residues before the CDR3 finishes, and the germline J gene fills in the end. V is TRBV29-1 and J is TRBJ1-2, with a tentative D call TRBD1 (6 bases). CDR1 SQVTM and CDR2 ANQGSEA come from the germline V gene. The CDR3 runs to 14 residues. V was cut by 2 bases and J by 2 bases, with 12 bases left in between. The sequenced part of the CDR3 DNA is TGCAGCGTTGAAAGCAGGGGATCCAACTATGGC. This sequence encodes CSVESRGSNYG. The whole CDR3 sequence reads CSVESRGSNYGYTF.

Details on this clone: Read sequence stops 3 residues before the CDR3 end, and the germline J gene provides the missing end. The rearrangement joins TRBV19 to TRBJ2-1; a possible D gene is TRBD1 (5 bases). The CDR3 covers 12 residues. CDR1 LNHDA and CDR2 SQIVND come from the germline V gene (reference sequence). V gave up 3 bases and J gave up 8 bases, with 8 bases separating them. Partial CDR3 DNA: TGTGCCAGTAGTATTAAAGGGGATGAG. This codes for CASSIKGDE. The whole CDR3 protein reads CASSIKGDEQFF. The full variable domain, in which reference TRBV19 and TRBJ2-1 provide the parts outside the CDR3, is DGGITQSPKYLFRKEGQNVTLSCEQNLNHDAMYWYRQDPGQGLRLIYYSQIVNDFQKGDIAEGYSVSREKKESFPLTVTSAQKNPTAFYLCASSIKGDEQFFGPGTRLTVL.

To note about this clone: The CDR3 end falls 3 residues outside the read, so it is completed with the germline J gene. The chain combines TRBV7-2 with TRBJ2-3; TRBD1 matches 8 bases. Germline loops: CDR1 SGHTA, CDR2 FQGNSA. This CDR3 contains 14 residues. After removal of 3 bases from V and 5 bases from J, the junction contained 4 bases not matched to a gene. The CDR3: CASSFRDRQDTQYF. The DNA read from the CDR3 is TGTGCCAGCAGCTTCCGGGACAGGCAAGATACG.

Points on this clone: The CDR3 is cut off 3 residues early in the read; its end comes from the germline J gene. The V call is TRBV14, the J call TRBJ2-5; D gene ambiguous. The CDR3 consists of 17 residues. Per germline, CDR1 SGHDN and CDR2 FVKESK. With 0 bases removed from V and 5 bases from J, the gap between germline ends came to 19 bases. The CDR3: CASSQEAVKSRSETQYF. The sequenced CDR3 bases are TGTGCCAGCAGCCAAGAGGCGGTGAAGTCTCGATCGGAGACC.

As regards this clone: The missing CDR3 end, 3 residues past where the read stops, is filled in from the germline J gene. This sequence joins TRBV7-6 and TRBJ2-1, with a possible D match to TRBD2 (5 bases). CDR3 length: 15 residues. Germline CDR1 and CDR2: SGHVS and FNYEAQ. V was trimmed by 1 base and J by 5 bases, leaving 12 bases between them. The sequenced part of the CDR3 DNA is TGTGCCAGCAGCTTAGAGGCTAGCACAGACAATGAG. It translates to CASSLEASTDNE. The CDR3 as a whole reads CASSLEASTDNEQFF.

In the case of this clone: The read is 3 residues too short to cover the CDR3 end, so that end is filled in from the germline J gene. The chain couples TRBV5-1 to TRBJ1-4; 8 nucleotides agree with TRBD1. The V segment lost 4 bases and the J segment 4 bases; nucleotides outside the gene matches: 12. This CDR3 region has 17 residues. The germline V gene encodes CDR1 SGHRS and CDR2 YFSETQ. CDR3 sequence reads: CASSPGPGGPNNEKLFF. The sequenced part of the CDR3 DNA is TGCGCCAGCAGCCCGGGCCCAGGGGGCCCGAATAATGAAAAA.

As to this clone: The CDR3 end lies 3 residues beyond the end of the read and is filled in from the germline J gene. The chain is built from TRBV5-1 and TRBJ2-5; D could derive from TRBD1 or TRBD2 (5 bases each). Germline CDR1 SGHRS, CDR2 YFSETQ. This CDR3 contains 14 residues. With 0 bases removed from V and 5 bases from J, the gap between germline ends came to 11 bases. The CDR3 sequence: CASSLAPGSETQYF. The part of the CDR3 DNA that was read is TGCGCCAGCAGCTTGGCCCCAGGGAGTGAGACC.

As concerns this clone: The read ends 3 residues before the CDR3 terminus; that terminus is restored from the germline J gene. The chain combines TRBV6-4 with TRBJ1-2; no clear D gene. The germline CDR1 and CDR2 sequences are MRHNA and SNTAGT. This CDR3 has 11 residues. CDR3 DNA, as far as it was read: TGTGCCAGCAGTGGGCAGTGGGGC. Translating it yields CASSGQWG. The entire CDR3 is CASSGQWGYTF.

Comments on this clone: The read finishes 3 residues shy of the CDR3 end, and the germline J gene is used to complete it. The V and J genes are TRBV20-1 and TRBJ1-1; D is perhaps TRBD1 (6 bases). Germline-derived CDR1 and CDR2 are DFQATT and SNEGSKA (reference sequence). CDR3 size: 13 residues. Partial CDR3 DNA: TGCAGTGCTGCCGGGACACCTTCCGACGAA. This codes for CSAAGTPSDE. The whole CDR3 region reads CSAAGTPSDEAFF.

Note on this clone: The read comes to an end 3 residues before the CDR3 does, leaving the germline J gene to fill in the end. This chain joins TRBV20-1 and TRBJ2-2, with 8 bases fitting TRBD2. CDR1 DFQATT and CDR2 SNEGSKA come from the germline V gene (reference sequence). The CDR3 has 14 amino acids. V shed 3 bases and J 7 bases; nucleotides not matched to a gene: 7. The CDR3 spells CSASRREAGGELFF. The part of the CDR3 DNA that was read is TGCAGTGCTAGTAGGCGGGAGGCGGGCGGGGAG.

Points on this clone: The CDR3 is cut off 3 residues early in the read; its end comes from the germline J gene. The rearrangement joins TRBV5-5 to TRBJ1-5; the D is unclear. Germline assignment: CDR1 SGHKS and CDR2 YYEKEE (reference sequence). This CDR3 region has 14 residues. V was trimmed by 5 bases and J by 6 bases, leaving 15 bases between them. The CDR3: CASSRVGDGQPQHF. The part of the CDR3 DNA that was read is TGTGCCAGCAGTCGGGTCGGGGATGGTCAGCCC.

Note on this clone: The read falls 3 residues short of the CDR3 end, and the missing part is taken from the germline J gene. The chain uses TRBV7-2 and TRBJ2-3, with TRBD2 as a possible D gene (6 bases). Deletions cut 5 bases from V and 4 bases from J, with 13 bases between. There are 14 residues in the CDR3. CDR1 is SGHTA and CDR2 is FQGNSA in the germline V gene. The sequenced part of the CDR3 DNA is TGTGCCAGCAGCCCAGACACGGGGGCAGATACG. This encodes CASSPDTGADT. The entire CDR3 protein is CASSPDTGADTQYF.

The DNA read from the CDR3 is TGTGCCAGCAGTTACATGGGGCCAGATCCCTACAATGAG. Translated, it gives CASSYMGPDPYNE. The entire CDR3 is CASSYMGPDPYNEQFF. V and J are TRBV6-2 or TRBV6-3 and TRBJ2-1, with TRBD1 as a possible D gene (5 bases). Read sequence stops 3 residues before the CDR3 end, and the germline J gene provides the missing end. Germline V gene data show CDR1 as MNHEY and CDR2 as SVGEGT. Trimming shortened V by 2 bases and J by 2 bases, and 13 bases separated the two germline ends. The CDR3 runs 16 residues.

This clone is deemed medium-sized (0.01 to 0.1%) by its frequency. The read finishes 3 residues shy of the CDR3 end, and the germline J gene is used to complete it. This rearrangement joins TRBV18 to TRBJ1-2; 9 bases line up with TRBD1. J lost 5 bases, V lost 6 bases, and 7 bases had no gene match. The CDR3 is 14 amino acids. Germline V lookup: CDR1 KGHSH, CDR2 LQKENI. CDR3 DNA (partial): TGTGCCAGCTCTCCAAGACAGGGGGGGTATGGC. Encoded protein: CASSPRQGGYG. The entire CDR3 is CASSPRQGGYGYTF.

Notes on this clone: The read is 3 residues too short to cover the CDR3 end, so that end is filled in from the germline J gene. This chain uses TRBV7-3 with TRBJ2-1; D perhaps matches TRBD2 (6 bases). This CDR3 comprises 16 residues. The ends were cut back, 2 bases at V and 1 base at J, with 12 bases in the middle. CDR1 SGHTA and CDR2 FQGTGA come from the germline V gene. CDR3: CASSLGGDSSYNEQFF. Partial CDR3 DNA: TGTGCCAGCAGCTTAGGCGGGGACTCATCCTACAATGAG.

CDR3 DNA (partial): TGTGCCAGCAGCCGGGGGACAGGGCCTATAACTAATGAAAAA. It specifies CASSRGTGPITNEK. The CDR3, in full, reads CASSRGTGPITNEKLFF. The rearrangement links TRBV4-2 to TRBJ1-4; 9 nucleotides line up with TRBD1. The read terminates 3 residues ahead of where the CDR3 ends, so the germline J gene completes it. Trimming took 4 bases from V and 1 from J; bases not matched to a gene: 7. In germline, CDR1 is LGHNA, CDR2 YNFKEQ. This CDR3 contains 17 residues.

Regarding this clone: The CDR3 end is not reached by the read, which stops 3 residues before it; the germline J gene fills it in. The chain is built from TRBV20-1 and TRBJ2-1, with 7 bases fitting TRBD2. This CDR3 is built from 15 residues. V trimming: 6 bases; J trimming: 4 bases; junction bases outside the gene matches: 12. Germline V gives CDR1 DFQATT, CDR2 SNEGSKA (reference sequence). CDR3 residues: CSAIPLAGVYNEQFF. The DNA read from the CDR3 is TGCAGTGCGATTCCGCTGGCGGGGGTATACAATGAG.

Partial CDR3 DNA: TGTGCCAGCTCACCGAGACCGGGAGCCAGGGGACACAATGAG. Translation: CASSPRPGARGHNE. The full CDR3 is CASSPRPGARGHNEQFF. The J gene is TRBJ2-1, the V gene TRBV18, with D perhaps assigned TRBD1 or TRBD2 (6 bases each). Read data end 3 residues before the CDR3 end; the end is taken from the germline J gene. V was trimmed by 3 bases and J by 5 bases, leaving 20 bases between them. There are 17 residues in the CDR3. CDR1 and CDR2 (germline): KGHSH, LQKENI.

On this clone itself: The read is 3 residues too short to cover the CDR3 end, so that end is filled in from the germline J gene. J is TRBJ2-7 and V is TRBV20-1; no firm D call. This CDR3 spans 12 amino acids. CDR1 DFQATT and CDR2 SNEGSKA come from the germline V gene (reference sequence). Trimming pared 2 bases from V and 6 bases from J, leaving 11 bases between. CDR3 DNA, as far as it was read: TGCAGTGCTAGATACACTATCGGCGAG. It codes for CSARYTIGE. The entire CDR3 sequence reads CSARYTIGEQYF.

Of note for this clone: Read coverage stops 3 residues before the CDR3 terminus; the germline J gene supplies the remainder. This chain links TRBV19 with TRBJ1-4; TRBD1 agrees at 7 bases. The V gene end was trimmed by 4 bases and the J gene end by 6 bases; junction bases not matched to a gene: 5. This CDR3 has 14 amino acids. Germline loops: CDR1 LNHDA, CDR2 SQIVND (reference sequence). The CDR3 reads CASSTAGTDEKLFF. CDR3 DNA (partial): TGTGCCAGTAGTACGGCCGGGACAGATGAAAAA.

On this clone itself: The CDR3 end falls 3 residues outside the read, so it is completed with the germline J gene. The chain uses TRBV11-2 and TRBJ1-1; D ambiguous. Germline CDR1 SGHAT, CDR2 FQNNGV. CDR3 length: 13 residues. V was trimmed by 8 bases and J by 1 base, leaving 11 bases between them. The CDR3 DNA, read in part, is TGTGCCAGCGGCCGGGTCTCGAACACTGAA. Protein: CASGRVSNTE. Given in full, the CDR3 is CASGRVSNTEAFF.

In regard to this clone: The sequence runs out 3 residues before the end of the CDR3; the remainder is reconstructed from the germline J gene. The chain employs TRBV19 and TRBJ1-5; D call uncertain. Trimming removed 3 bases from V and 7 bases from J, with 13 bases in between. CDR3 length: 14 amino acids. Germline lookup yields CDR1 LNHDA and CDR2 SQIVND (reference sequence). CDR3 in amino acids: CASSIGQALQPQHF. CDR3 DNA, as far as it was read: TGTGCCAGTAGTATTGGGCAGGCCCTGCAGCCC.

The CDR3 bases that were read are TGTGCCAGCAGCACCGGGGGTGGGACCGGGGAG. This codes for CASSTGGGTGE. The full CDR3 sequence reads CASSTGGGTGELFF. The chain carries TRBV7-9 and TRBJ2-2; tentative D call: TRBD2 (6 bases). The CDR3 goes on 3 residues after the read ends, and that part is filled in from the germline J gene. The CDR3 is made up of 14 amino acids. V was pared by 5 bases and J by 5 bases, with 12 bases between. Per germline, CDR1 SEHNR and CDR2 FQNEAQ (reference sequence).

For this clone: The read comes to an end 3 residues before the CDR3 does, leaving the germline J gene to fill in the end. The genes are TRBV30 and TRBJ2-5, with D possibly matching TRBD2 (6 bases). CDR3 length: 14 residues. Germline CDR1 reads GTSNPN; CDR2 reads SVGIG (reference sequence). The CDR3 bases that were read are TGTGCCTGGAGTGTACCAGCCCGCGGGGACACC. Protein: CAWSVPARGDT. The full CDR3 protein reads CAWSVPARGDTQYF.

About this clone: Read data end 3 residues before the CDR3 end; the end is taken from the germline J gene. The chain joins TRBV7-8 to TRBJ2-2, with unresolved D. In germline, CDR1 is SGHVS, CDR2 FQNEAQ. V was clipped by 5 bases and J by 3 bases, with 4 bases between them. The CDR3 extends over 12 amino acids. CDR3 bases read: TGTGCCAGCAGCAGGGACACCGGGGAG. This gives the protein CASSRDTGE. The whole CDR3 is CASSRDTGELFF.

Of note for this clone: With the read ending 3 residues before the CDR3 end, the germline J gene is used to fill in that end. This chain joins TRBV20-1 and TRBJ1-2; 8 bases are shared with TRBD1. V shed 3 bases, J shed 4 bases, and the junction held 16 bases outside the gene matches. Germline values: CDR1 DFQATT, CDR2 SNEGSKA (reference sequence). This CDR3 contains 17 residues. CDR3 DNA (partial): TGCAGTGCTAGGCTGAGAGACAGGGGACGTATGGGCTATGGC. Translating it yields CSARLRDRGRMGYG. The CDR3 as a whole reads CSARLRDRGRMGYGYTF.

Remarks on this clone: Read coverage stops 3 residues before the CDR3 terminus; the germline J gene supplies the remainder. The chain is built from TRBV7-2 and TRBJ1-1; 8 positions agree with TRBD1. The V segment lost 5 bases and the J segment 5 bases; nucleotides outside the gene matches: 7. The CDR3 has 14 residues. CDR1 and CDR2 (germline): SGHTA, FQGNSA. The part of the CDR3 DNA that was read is TGTGCCAGCAGCCTCGGGACAGGTCGGACTGAA. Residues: CASSLGTGRTE. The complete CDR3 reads CASSLGTGRTEAFF. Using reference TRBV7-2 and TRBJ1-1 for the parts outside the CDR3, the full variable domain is GAGVSQSPSNKVTEKGKDVELRCDPISGHTALYWYRQSLGQGLEFLIYFQGNSAPDKSGLPSDRFSAERTGGSVSTLTIQRTQQEDSAVYLCASSLGTGRTEAFFGQGTRLTVV.

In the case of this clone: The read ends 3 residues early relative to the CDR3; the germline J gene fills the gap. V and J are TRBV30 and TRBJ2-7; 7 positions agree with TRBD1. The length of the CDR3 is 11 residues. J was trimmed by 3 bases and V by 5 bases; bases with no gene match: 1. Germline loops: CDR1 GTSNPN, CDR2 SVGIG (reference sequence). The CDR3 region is CAWGDSYEQYF. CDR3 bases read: TGTGCCTGGGGGGACAGCTACGAG.

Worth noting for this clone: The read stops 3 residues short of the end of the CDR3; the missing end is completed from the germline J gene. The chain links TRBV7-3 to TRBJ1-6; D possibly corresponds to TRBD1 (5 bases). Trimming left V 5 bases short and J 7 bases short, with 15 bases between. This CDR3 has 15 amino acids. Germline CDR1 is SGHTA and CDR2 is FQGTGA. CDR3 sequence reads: CASSPSIGGNSPLHF. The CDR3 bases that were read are TGTGCCAGCAGCCCCTCAATCGGGGGGAATTCACCC.